The clone carrying this T cell receptor (beta chain) was counted between two and nine times. What it binds is not known. The data stem from a study of blood T cells in healthy people across ages. Overall study findings and caveats: Fewer expanded clones and more diversity marked long-lived versus aged donors. When one million T cells were used, diversity estimates were thought to be underestimates.

For the second PCR, which ran for about 6 to 11 cycles, a sample-barcoded 5' primer and a J-beta primer mix were used. Each cDNA molecule received a tag from a template-switch adaptor that had 12 random nucleotides. TCRdb re-called the 5' RACE reads with MiXCR, one entry per CDR3 protein. This table holds about 290,000 distinct CDR3 sequences, 25% to 30% found once. V was clipped by 1 base and J by 0 bases; unmatched bases: 7. Per the germline V gene, CDR1 is LGHNA and CDR2 is YSLEER. There are 18 residues in the CDR3. The sequenced material came from blood. The receptor's source is a woman between 70 and 85 years old in good health. The chain is built from TRBV4-3 and TRBJ2-1; 9 bases align to TRBD2. CDR3 protein: CASSQGIAGDTSYNEQFF. The CDR3 bases are TGCGCCAGCAGCCAAGGGATAGCGGGAGACACCTCCTACAATGAGCAGTTCTTC.